This T cell receptor beta chain was documented in a study of control samples from healthy donors and cancer patients. CDR1 is LGHDT and CDR2 is YNNKEL in the germline V gene (reference sequence). V was pared by 8 bases and J by 3 bases, with 9 bases between. CDR3 size: 12 residues. The table came from immunoSEQ multiplex PCR; TCRdb's copy has only in-frame clones and leaves some out. The sample has 65,000 to 95,000 clones, 75% to 90% seen once. The chain is built from TRBV3-1 (or the pseudogene TRBV3-2) and TRBJ2-3; possible D gene TRBD1, 5 bases. Sequencing was performed on blood. This TCR derives from a man aged 45 to 65 in good health. DNA for the CDR3: TGTGCCAGCCTATCAGGGACAGATACGCAGTATTTT. It specifies CASLSGTDTQYF.